This TCR beta chain was identified in a study of shared clonotypes between healthy human individuals. The naive CD8 fraction comprised CD45RO-negative cells positively selected for CCR7 and excluded terminally differentiated effector memory CD45RA+ cells. Every one of the donors was a Caucasian adult that lived in Nashville, Tennessee. With respect to this clone: Its target is not known.

The CDR3 has 15 amino acids. V dropped 0 bases and J dropped 8 bases, with 14 bases sitting between them. CDR1 is LNHNV, CDR2 YYDKDF, per germline (reference sequence). Each subset's genomic DNA was shared equally among a number of immunoSEQ plates. The method was immunoSEQ multiplex PCR; TCRdb's version includes in-frame clones alone and lacks a portion of them. The sample carries approximately 600,000 clones, about 95% recorded once. Whole-study results and caveats: An expected dependence of interdonor clonotype sharing on sequencing depth was noted.

The clonotype comes from a woman aged 25-40 years in good health. The chain employs TRBV15 and TRBJ2-1; D is perhaps TRBD1 (7 bases). The source material was naive CD8+ T cells sorted from blood. Written as DNA, the CDR3 is TGTGCCACCAGCAGAGAGGGCGCCAGGGGGGATGAGCAGTTCTTC. This codes for CATSREGARGDEQFF.